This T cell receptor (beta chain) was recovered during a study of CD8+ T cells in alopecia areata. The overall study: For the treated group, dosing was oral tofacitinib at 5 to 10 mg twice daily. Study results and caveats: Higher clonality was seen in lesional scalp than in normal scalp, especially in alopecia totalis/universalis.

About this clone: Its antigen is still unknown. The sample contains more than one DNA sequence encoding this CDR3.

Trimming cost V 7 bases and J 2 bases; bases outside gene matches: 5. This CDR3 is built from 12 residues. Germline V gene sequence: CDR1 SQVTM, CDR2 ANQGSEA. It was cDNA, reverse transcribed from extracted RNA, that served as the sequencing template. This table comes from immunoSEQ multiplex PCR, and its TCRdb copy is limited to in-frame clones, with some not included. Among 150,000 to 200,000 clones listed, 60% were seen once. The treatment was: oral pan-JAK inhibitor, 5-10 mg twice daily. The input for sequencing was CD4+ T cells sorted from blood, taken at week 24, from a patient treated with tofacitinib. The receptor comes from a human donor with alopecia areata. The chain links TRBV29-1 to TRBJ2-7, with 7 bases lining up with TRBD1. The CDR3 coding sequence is TGCAGCGCTAGGGACAGCGCCTACGAGCAGTACTTC. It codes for CSARDSAYEQYF.